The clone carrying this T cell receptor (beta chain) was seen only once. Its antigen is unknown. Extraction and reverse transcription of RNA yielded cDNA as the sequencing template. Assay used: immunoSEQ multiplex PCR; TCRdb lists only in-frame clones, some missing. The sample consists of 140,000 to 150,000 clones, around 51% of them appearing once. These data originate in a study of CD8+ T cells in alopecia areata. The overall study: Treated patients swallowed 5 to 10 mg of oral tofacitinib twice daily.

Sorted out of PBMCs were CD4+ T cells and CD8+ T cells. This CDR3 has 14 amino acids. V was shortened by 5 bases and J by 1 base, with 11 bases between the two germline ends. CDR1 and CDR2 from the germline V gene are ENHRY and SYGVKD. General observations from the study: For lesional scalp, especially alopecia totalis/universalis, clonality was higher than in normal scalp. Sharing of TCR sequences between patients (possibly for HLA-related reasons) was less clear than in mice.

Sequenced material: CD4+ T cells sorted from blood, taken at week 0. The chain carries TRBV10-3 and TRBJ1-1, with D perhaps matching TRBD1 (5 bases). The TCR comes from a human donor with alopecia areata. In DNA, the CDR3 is TGTGCCATCAGTCCTCAGGGAGAGAACACTGAAGCTTTCTTT. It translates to CAISPQGENTEAFF.